This entry lists 27 T cell receptor beta chains sequenced from one sample in a study of blood T cell dynamics during melanoma immunotherapy. Time point reported: pre-treatment baseline. The data were produced by immunoSEQ multiplex PCR, yet TCRdb's version contains in-frame clones alone and is incomplete. The data show more than 5,000 clones, with about 85% seen just once and 3% to 4% held by the top ten. The specimen was blood, collected from a patient treated with checkpoint blockade. The receptor set was obtained from a human donor with melanoma.

In this sample, this clone turned up a few times. The CDR3 DNA sequence: TGTGCCAGCAGCTTAGTAGGACAGCCGATCTATGGCTACACCTTC. This codes for CASSLVGQPIYGYTF. The rearrangement uses TRBV7-9 and TRBJ1-2, with a tentative D call TRBD1 (6 bases). V was clipped by 1 base and J by 4 bases, with 13 bases between them. The length of the CDR3 is 15 residues. Germline V gene lookup returns CDR1 SEHNR and CDR2 FQNEAQ (reference sequence).

The V gene is TRBV11-3, the J gene TRBJ2-3; 7 bases match TRBD2. CDR1 SGHNT and CDR2 YENEEA come from the germline V gene. This CDR3 spans 14 amino acids. V lost 5 bases to trimming and J lost 0 bases; unmatched junction nucleotides: 2. The CDR3 sequence is CASSGGVSTDTQYF. CDR3 bases: TGTGCCAGCAGCGGGGGGGTTAGCACAGATACGCAGTATTTT.

This chain uses TRBV2 with TRBJ2-4; no reliable D call. Germline-derived CDR1 and CDR2 are SNHLY and FYNNEI. V lost 1 base, J lost 6 bases, and 10 bases lay in between. The CDR3 contains 14 residues. The CDR3 bases are TGTGCCAGCAGTGAAGGTTGGGAACCAAACATTCAGTACTTC. This translates into CASSEGWEPNIQYF.

This clone was detected once. V usage is TRBV7-8 and J usage is TRBJ2-1, with D unresolved. Germline assignment: CDR1 SGHVS and CDR2 FQNEAQ. The V gene lost 3 bases and the J gene lost 8 bases, with 20 bases spanning the gap. The CDR3 has 16 residues. CDR3 nucleotides: TGTGCCAGCAGCTTTCGGCCTTCCCTGTCTGGCGATGAGCAGTTCTTC. Translating gives CASSFRPSLSGDEQFF.

DNA for the CDR3: TGTGCCAGCAGCTTAGGTACGGCTAGCGGGGCGCACAATGAGCAGTTCTTC. Its translation: CASSLGTASGAHNEQFF. J is TRBJ2-1 and V is TRBV11-3, with TRBD2 matching over 9 bases. Trimming at V came to 1 base and at J to 5 bases, leaving 9 bases not matched to a gene. The CDR3 totals 17 residues. Germline V gene sequence: CDR1 SGHNT, CDR2 YENEEA. Supplemented by reference TRBV11-3 and TRBJ2-1, the full variable domain reads EAGVVQSPRYKIIEKKQPVAFWCNPISGHNTLYWYLQNLGQGPELLIRYENEEAVDDSQLPKDRFSAERLKGVDSTLKIQPAELGDSAVYLCASSLGTASGAHNEQFFGPGTRLTVL.

The chain combines TRBV7-8 with TRBJ1-2; D unclear. Germline lookup yields CDR1 SGHVS and CDR2 FQNEAQ. Trimming cost V 1 base and J 2 bases, with 8 bases left between them. The CDR3 is made up of 14 amino acids. The CDR3: CASSLVTANYGYTF. CDR3 DNA sequence: TGTGCCAGCAGCTTAGTAACAGCGAACTATGGCTACACCTTC. The variable domain in full, completed from reference TRBV7-8 and TRBJ1-2, reads GAGVSQSPRYKVAKRGQDVALRCDPISGHVSLFWYQQALGQGPEFLTYFQNEAQLDKSGLPSDRFFAERPEGSVSTLKIQRTQQEDSAVYLCASSLVTANYGYTFGSGTRLTVV.

Relative to its sample, this clone is large (0.1 to 1%). This rearrangement joins TRBV16 to TRBJ1-6; the D is unclear. The CDR3 contains 16 residues. Between the trimmed V and J ends, which lost 4 bases and 0 bases, there was a span of 10 bases. From germline, CDR1 is KGHSY and CDR2 FQNENV. In nucleotides, the CDR3 is TGTGCCAGCAGCCTAAGTGACGGCTCCTATAATTCACCCCTCCACTTT. Encoded protein: CASSLSDGSYNSPLHF.

The rearrangement uses TRBV7-2 and TRBJ1-3; D is ambiguous. Germline CDR1 reads SGHTA; CDR2 reads FQGNSA. The CDR3 runs 13 residues. Trimming pared 5 bases from V and 2 bases from J, leaving 7 bases between. The CDR3 here is CASSPYTGNTIYF. The CDR3 DNA follows: TGTGCCAGCAGCCCGTACACTGGAAACACCATATATTTT.

The J gene is TRBJ1-2, the V gene TRBV19, with 8 bases matching TRBD1. The CDR3 is made up of 14 amino acids. The V and J ends lost 3 bases and 8 bases, in that order; junction bases with no gene match: 8. Germline CDR1 is LNHDA and CDR2 is SQIVND (reference sequence). This CDR3 reads CASSIRTGLRGYTF. DNA for the CDR3: TGTGCCAGTAGTATCCGGACAGGGCTGAGGGGCTACACCTTC.

The V and J genes are TRBV9 and TRBJ2-2; TRBD2 is a possible D gene (5 bases). V was shortened by 4 bases and J by 5 bases, with 9 bases between the two germline ends. Per germline, CDR1 SGDLS and CDR2 YYNGEE. This CDR3 has 13 residues. CDR3 loop: CASSLSVTGELFF. The DNA of the CDR3 is TGTGCCAGCAGCCTTAGCGTGACCGGGGAGCTGTTTTTT.

CDR3 residues: CASSATSDHNEQFF. CDR3 coding DNA: TGTGCCAGCAGCGCGACTAGCGACCACAATGAGCAGTTCTTC. The rearrangement joins TRBV9 to TRBJ2-1; TRBD2 agrees at 8 bases. Looked up from germline, CDR1 is SGDLS and CDR2 is YYNGEE. This CDR3 contains 14 residues. Unmatched junction bases numbered 4, after V lost 3 bases and J lost 5 bases.

The chain has TRBV4-3 and TRBJ1-2, with D possibly TRBD1 on 6 matching bases. CDR1 LGHNA and CDR2 YSLEER come from the germline V gene. The V and J ends lost 1 base and 6 bases respectively, with 12 bases between them. The CDR3 is made up of 14 amino acids. CDR3 in amino acids: CASSQGLRGHGYTF. CDR3 DNA sequence: TGCGCCAGCAGCCAAGGTCTCAGGGGTCATGGCTACACCTTC.

V is TRBV11-2 and J is TRBJ2-7; no firm D call. Germline CDR1 reads SGHAT; CDR2 reads FQNNGV. This CDR3 contains 14 residues. The germline V and J ends were trimmed by 5 bases and 3 bases, with 14 bases remaining between them. The CDR3 sequence: CASSPIRNHYEQYF. The DNA for the CDR3 is TGTGCCAGCAGCCCAATCCGGAACCACTACGAGCAGTACTTC.

The V and J genes are TRBV5-6 and TRBJ2-7; D could derive from TRBD1 or TRBD2 (5 bases each). V lost 2 bases and J lost 2, with 8 bases in between. Germline V CDR1 and CDR2: SGHDT, YYEEEE. The CDR3 runs to 13 residues. CDR3 protein: CASSLGTPYEQYF. CDR3 bases: TGTGCCAGCAGCTTAGGGACCCCCTACGAGCAGTACTTC.

This sequence joins TRBV5-1 and TRBJ1-1, with a tentative D call TRBD1 (6 bases). The V gene's germline CDR1 is SGHRS and CDR2 YFSETQ. Trimming cost V 7 bases and J 5 bases, with 18 bases left between them. CDR3 length: 14 residues. As DNA, the CDR3 is TGCGCCAGCGGCCGGGGGGCATCGGAGACTGAAGCTTTCTTT. This encodes CASGRGASETEAFF.

This rearrangement joins TRBV7-2 to TRBJ2-2; D remains unclear. The V gene lost 5 bases and the J gene lost 5 bases, with 9 bases spanning the gap. This CDR3 is built from 13 residues. Germline V gives CDR1 SGHTA, CDR2 FQGNSA. The CDR3 sequence: CASSPSRTGELFF. The CDR3 DNA follows: TGTGCCAGCAGCCCGAGCCGAACCGGGGAGCTGTTTTTT.

This clone has just one count. This sequence joins TRBV6-5 and TRBJ2-1, with 12 bases matching TRBD2. This CDR3 contains 15 residues. Losses at the gene ends were 6 bases for V and 4 bases for J; bases not matched to a gene: 4. Germline CDR1 and CDR2: MNHEY and SVGAGI. CDR3 nucleotides: TGTGCCAGCAGGAGGACTAGCGGGGAGTACAATGAGCAGTTCTTC. Its translation: CASRRTSGEYNEQFF.

This rearrangement joins TRBV5-8 to TRBJ2-2, with a possible D match to TRBD2 (5 bases). The germline gives CDR1 SGHTS, CDR2 YDEGEE. The CDR3 sequence is 14 residues long. V gave up 4 bases and J gave up 4 bases, with 11 bases separating them. CDR3 protein: CASSRTRATGELFF. The CDR3 bases are TGTGCCAGCAGCCGGACTCGAGCCACCGGGGAGCTGTTTTTT.

The chain carries TRBV19 and TRBJ2-7, with TRBD1 matching over 9 bases. After removal of 8 bases from V and 6 bases from J, the junction contained 11 bases not matched to a gene. Germline lookup yields CDR1 LNHDA and CDR2 SQIVND (reference sequence). The CDR3 contains 14 residues. CDR3 loop: CASRRGTGHREQYF. The CDR3 DNA follows: TGTGCCAGTCGGAGGGGGACAGGGCACCGCGAGCAGTACTTC.

The chain uses TRBV7-2 and TRBJ2-5; TRBD1 agrees at 10 bases. J gave up 5 bases and V 5 bases, and 11 bases lay outside the gene matches. In germline, CDR1 is SGHTA, CDR2 FQGNSA. This CDR3 region has 16 residues. The DNA for the CDR3 is TGTGCCAGCAGCCCCCTCCGGGACAGGGGTTTGGAGACCCAGTACTTC. It specifies CASSPLRDRGLETQYF.

The J gene is TRBJ1-2, the V gene TRBV7-2; D remains unclear. Germline CDR1 and CDR2: SGHTA and FQGNSA. V shed 4 bases and J shed 1 base, with 7 bases lying between them. This CDR3 is built from 13 residues. The CDR3 region has the DNA TGTGCCAGCAGCTCGACGGTTAACTATGGCTACACCTTC. It is translated as CASSSTVNYGYTF.

The V gene is TRBV13, the J gene TRBJ2-5; D ambiguous. CDR3 length equals 13 residues. V shed 0 bases and J shed 2 bases, with 4 bases lying between them. The germline V gene has CDR1 PRHDT and CDR2 FYEKMQ (reference sequence). This chain's CDR3 is CASSLGGQETQYF. The CDR3 bases are TGTGCCAGCAGCTTAGGGGGACAAGAGACCCAGTACTTC.

Written as DNA, the CDR3 is TGTGCCAGCAGCGTTTCCCCCGGGACAGGTAGCTCTGGGGCCAACGTCCTGACTTTC. Translated: CASSVSPGTGSSGANVLTF. This chain joins TRBV9 and TRBJ2-6, with 8 bases aligning to TRBD1. Per the germline V gene, CDR1 is SGDLS and CDR2 is YYNGEE. V was clipped by 2 bases and J by 0 bases; unmatched bases: 10. The CDR3 runs 19 residues.

The gene calls are TRBV7-2 and TRBJ2-5; 7 bases are a match to TRBD1. Germline V gives CDR1 SGHTA, CDR2 FQGNSA. This CDR3 is built from 15 residues. The V segment lost 3 bases and the J segment 0 bases; nucleotides outside the gene matches: 4. The CDR3 DNA reads TGTGCCAGCAGCTTCGGGACAGCATACCAAGAGACCCAGTACTTC. Translation gives CASSFGTAYQETQYF.

The J gene is TRBJ2-2, the V gene TRBV10-3; 11 bases map to TRBD2. With V trimmed by 4 bases and J by 4 bases, 5 bases remained unmatched. The CDR3 has 16 residues. The germline CDR1 and CDR2 sequences are ENHRY and SYGVKD. Written as DNA, the CDR3 is TGTGCCATCAGTGTAACTAGCGGGAGTCTCACCGGGGAGCTGTTTTTT. Translating gives CAISVTSGSLTGELFF.

This sequence joins TRBV9 and TRBJ1-4; D unresolved. V was pared by 3 bases and J by 0 bases, with 6 bases between. The CDR3 totals 14 residues. Germline values: CDR1 SGDLS, CDR2 YYNGEE. This CDR3 is CASSAVSTNEKLFF. DNA for the CDR3: TGTGCCAGCAGCGCAGTTTCAACTAATGAAAAACTGTTTTTT.

The CDR3 DNA sequence: TGTGCCTGGAGTGGCCTCCACACTGAAGCTTTCTTT. It codes for CAWSGLHTEAFF. This chain joins TRBV30 and TRBJ1-1; D not resolved. V gave up 1 base and J gave up 3 bases, with 6 bases separating them. Germline CDR1 is GTSNPN and CDR2 is SVGIG (reference sequence). The CDR3 runs to 12 residues.